Each of the 2 T cell receptor beta chains below was sequenced from the same sample in a study of blood T cell repertoires in COVID-19. The repertoire was sequenced with immunoSEQ multiplex PCR; TCRdb's copy has only in-frame clones and lacks some. The sample consists of approximately 180,000 clones, around 82% of them appearing once. The sample comprised PBMCs or T cells enriched from blood (not recorded which). The receptors shown here come from an older woman with acute COVID-19.

The chain recombines TRBV7-7 with TRBJ2-5; weak D call: TRBD1 (6 bases). This CDR3 region has 16 residues. Trimming cost V 6 bases and J 5 bases, with 22 bases left between them. The V gene's germline CDR1 is SSHAT and CDR2 FNYEAQ (reference sequence). CDR3 sequence (DNA): TGTGCCAGCAGACCACAAGGACAGCTCAGTTCGGAGACCCAGTACTTC. It encodes CASRPQGQLSSETQYF.

The rearrangement uses TRBV7-2 and TRBJ1-6, with 10 positions matching TRBD1. The CDR3 totals 16 residues. V dropped 4 bases and J dropped 7; count of bases not matched to a gene: 7. The germline CDR1 and CDR2 sequences are SGHTA and FQGNSA. The CDR3 protein is CASSSTRTGGNSPLHF. The CDR3 region has the DNA TGTGCCAGCAGCTCGACCCGGACAGGGGGGAATTCACCCCTCCACTTT.